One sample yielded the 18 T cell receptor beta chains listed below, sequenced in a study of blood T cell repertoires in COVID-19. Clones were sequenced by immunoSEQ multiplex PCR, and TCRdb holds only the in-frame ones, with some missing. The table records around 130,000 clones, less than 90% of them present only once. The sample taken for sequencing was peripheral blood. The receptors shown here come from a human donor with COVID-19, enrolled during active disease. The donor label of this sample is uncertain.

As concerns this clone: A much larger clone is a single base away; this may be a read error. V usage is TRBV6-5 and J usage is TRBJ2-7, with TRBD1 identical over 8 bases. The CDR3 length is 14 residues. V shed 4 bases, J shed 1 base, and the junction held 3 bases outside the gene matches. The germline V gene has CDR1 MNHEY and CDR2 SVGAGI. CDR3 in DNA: TGTGCCAGCAGTTTCGGACAGGGATCCTACGAGCAGTACTTC. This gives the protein CASSFGQGSYEQYF.

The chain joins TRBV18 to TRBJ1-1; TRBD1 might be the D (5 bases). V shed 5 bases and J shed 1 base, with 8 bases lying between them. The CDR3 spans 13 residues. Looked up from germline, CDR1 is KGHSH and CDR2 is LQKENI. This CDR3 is CASSTDRNTEAFF. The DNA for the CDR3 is TGTGCCAGCTCAACTGACAGGAACACTGAAGCTTTCTTT.

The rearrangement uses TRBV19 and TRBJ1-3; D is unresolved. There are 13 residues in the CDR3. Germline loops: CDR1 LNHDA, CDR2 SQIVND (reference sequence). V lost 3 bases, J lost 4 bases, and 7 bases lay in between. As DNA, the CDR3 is TGTGCCAGTAGTATGACTGGGGGAAACACCATATATTTT. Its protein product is CASSMTGGNTIYF.

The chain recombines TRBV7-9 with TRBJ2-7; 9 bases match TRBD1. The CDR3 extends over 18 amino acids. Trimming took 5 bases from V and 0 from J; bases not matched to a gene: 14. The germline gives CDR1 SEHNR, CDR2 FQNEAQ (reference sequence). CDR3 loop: CASSTSRGQGKSSYEQYF. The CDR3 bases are TGTGCCAGCAGCACCTCCCGCGGACAGGGGAAAAGCTCCTACGAGCAGTACTTC.

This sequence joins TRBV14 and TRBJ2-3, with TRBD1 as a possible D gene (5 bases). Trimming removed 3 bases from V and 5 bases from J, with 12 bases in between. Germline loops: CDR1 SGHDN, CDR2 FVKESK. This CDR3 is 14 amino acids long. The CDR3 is CASSHRTSRDTQYF. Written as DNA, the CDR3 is TGTGCCAGCAGCCACAGGACATCTAGAGATACGCAGTATTTT.

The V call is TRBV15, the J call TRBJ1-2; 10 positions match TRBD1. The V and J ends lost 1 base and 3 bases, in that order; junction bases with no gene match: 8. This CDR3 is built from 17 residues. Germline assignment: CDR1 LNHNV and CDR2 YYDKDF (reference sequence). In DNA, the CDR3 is TGTGCCACCAGCAGAGCCCGCCGGGACAGGGGAGACTATGGCTACACCTTC. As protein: CATSRARRDRGDYGYTF.

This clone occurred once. The CDR3 loop reads CASSLGVGQGTIRETQYF. The CDR3 bases are TGCGCCAGCAGCTTGGGAGTTGGACAGGGGACGATACGAGAGACCCAGTACTTC. The rearrangement uses TRBV5-1 and TRBJ2-5; 9 bases fit TRBD1. J lost 4 bases, V lost 0 bases, and 13 bases had no gene match. Germline V lookup: CDR1 SGHRS, CDR2 YFSETQ. This CDR3 contains 18 residues.

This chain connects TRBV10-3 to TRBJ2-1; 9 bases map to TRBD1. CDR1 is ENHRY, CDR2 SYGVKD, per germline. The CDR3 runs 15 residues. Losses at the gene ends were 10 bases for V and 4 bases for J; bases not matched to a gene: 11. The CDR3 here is CASNPGTGPYNEQFF. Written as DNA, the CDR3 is TGTGCCAGCAACCCCGGGACAGGGCCGTACAATGAGCAGTTCTTC.

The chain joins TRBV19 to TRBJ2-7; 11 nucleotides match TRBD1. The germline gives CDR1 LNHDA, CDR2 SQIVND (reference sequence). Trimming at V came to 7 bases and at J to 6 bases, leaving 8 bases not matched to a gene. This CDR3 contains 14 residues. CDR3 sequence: CASKGQGASREQYF. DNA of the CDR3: TGTGCCAGTAAAGGACAGGGGGCGAGTCGCGAGCAGTACTTC.

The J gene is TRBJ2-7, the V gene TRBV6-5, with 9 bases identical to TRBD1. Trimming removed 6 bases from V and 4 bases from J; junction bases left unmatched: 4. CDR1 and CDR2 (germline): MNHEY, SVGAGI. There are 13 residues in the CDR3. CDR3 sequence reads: CASRGQGTYEQYF. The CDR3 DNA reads TGTGCCAGCAGAGGACAGGGGACGTACGAGCAGTACTTC.

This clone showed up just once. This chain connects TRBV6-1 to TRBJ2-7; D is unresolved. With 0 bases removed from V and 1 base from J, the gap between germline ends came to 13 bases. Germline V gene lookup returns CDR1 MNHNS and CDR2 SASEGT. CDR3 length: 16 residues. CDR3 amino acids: CASSEAGSLFSYEQYF. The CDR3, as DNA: TGTGCCAGCAGTGAAGCGGGCTCGCTGTTTTCCTACGAGCAGTACTTC.

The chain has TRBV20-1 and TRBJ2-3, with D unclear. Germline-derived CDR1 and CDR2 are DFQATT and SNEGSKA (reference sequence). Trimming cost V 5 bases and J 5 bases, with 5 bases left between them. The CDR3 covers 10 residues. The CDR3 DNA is TGCAGTGCTCAGGAAGATACGCAGTATTTT. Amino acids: CSAQEDTQYF.

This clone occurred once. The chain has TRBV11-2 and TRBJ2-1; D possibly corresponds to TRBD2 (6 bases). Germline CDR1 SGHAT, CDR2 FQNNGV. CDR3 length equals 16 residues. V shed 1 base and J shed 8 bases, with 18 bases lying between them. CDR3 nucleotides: TGTGCCAGCAGCTTAGTCCCCTTGGGCGGGGACTATGAGCAGTTCTTC. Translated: CASSLVPLGGDYEQFF. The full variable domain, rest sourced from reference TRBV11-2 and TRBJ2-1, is EAGVAQSPRYKIIEKRQSVAFWCNPISGHATLYWYQQILGQGPKLLIQFQNNGVVDDSQLPKDRFSAERLKGVDSTLKIQPAKLEDSAVYLCASSLVPLGGDYEQFFGPGTRLTVL.

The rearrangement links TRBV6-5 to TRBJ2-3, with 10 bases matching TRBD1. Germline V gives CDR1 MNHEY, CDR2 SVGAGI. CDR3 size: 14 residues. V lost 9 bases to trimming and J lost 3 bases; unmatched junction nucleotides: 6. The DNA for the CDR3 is TGTGCCAGTCAGGACAGGGGGGGAACAGATACGCAGTATTTT. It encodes CASQDRGGTDTQYF.

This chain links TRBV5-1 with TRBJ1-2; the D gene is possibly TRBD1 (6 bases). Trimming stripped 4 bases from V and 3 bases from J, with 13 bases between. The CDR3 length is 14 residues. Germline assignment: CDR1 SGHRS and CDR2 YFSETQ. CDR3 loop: CASSPTGGDYGYTF. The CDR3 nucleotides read TGCGCCAGCAGCCCGACAGGAGGAGACTATGGCTACACCTTC.

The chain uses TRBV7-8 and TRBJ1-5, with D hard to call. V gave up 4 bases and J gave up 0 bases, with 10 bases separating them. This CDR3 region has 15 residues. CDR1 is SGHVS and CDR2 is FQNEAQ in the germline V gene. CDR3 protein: CASSSGLSSNQPQHF. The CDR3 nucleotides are TGTGCCAGCAGCTCAGGATTATCTAGCAATCAGCCCCAGCATTTT.

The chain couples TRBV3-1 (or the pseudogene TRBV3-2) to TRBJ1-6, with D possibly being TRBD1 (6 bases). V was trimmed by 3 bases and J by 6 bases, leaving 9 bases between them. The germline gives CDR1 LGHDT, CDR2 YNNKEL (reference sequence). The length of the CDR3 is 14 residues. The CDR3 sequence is CASSQGAGNSPLHF. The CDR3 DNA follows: TGTGCCAGCAGCCAGGGGGCGGGTAATTCACCCCTCCACTTT.

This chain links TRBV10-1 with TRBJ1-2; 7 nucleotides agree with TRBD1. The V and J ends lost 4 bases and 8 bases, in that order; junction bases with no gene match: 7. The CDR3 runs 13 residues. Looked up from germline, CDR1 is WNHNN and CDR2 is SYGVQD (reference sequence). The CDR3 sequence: CASSADRVRGYTF. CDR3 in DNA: TGCGCCAGCAGTGCCGACAGGGTGAGAGGCTACACCTTC.